This T cell receptor beta chain was identified in a study of regulatory T cells in long-lasting Graves disease. Arm-PCR with iRepertoire HTBI primers amplified the CDR3 regions for these TCR beta libraries. From the multiplex PCR reads, TCRdb called clonotypes with MiXCR, one entry per CDR3 protein. The table lists around 250,000 distinct CDR3 sequences, 15% to 20% of them singletons. As to time point: newly diagnosed GD, antithyroid drugs for less than 3 months. PBMC-derived RNA was used for the TCR library. A note on this clonotype: Its antigen is as yet unknown.

Germline CDR1 is MGHRA and CDR2 is YSYEKL. CDR3 length equals 15 residues. Trimming stripped 3 bases from V and 9 bases from J, with 17 bases between. Study-level points and caveats: TRBV28 was favored in persistent disease, as were TRBJ1-2 and TRBJ2-5.

The sample was also linked to a second study, of T cells in Graves' hyperthyroidism and ophthalmopathy. That report adds: Based on clinical symptoms, serum thyroxine and TRAb, thyroid ultrasound and orbital computed tomography, diagnoses were reached.

The sequencing used peripheral blood mononuclear cells (PBMCs), collected at new diagnosis, from a patient treated with antithyroid drugs. The receptor was derived from a woman in her 30s with Graves disease. V gene TRBV4-1 combines with J gene TRBJ2-2, with D perhaps given as TRBD1 or TRBD2 (5 bases each). The CDR3 DNA sequence: TGCGCCAGCAGCCACTCGGGGCAGGCCCACCGGGAGCTGTTTTTT. Protein: CASSHSGQAHRELFF.